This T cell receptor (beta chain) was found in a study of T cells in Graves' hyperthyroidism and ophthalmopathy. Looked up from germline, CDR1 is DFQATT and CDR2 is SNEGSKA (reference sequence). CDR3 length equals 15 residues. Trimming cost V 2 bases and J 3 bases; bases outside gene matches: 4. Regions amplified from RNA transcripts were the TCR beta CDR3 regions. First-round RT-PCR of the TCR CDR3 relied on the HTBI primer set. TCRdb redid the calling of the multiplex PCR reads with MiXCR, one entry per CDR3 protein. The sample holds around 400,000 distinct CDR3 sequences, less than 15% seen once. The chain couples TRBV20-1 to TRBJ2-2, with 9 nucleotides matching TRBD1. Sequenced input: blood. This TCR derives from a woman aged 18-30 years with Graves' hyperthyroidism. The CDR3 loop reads CSARPGQGDTGELFF. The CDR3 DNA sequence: TGCAGTGCTAGACCGGGACAGGGAGACACCGGGGAGCTGTTTTTT.